The T cell receptor (beta chain) described here comes from a study of shared clonotypes between healthy human individuals. Across the study: Donors had three CD4 naive, three CD4 memory, two CD8 naive and one CD8 memory plate apiece.

Study-wide results and limits: The sole specimen, blood, was sampled, and tissue repertoires likely differ.

The repertoire was sequenced with immunoSEQ multiplex PCR; TCRdb's copy has only in-frame clones and lacks some. The table includes some 2,500,000 clones, roughly 93% detected once. A word on this clone: Antigen specificity is unknown.

The TCR sequence derives from a man younger than 35 in good health. Some clones in this sample may be carry-over from other donors' samples. The specimen sequenced was naive CD4+ T cells from PBMCs. Regarding subset: CD45RA+ positively selected.

CDR3 sequence (DNA): TGTGCCAGCAGCTTGGTGGGGACAGGAGGTGTTAACACCATATATTTT. This codes for CASSLVGTGGVNTIYF. The J gene is TRBJ1-3, the V gene TRBV5-6; 8 nucleotides line up with TRBD1. V gave up 0 bases and J gave up 7 bases; unmatched junction bases: 9. Germline CDR1 SGHDT, CDR2 YYEEEE. The CDR3 extends over 16 amino acids.